One sample yielded the 23 T cell receptor beta chains listed below, sequenced in a study of read filtering for tumor transcriptome and immune sequencing. This library used around 400 ng RNA and molecular barcoded adaptors spanning alpha/delta and beta/gamma chains. TCRdb re-called the reads through MiXCR, storing one row per CDR3 protein. The table records 100,000 to 150,000 distinct CDR3 sequences, approximately 13% of them present only once. Sequencing used a population of CD138-negative cells sorted from bone marrow. The receptors here all came from a donor aged 40 or older with multiple myeloma.

Ten or more counts support this clonotype. This sequence joins TRBV3-1 and TRBJ2-7, with 11 bases lining up with TRBD2. The CDR3 length is 16 residues. Germline V gene lookup returns CDR1 LGHDT and CDR2 YNNKEL (reference sequence). The ends lost 0 bases at V and 3 bases at J; junction bases unmatched: 4. The CDR3 DNA is TGTGCCAGCAGCCAAGAAGGACTAGCGGGTGACTACGAGCAGTACTTC. This translates into CASSQEGLAGDYEQYF.

This clonotype was counted many times. The chain links TRBV15 to TRBJ2-1; D remains unclear. This CDR3 region has 15 residues. Germline V gene sequence: CDR1 LNHNV, CDR2 YYDKDF (reference sequence). The V and J ends lost 3 bases and 9 bases respectively, with 18 bases between them. In DNA, the CDR3 is TGTGCCACCAGCAGCTATATTAATAGTACCGGTGAGCAGTTCTTC. Translated, it gives CATSSYINSTGEQFF.

The count of this clonotype is one. Given a much more abundant clone one base away, this may be a read error. The CDR3: CASGPTDYEQYF. The DNA of the CDR3 is TGTGCCAGCGGCCCCACAGATTACGAGCAGTACTTC. The rearrangement links TRBV28 to TRBJ2-7; D ambiguous. The CDR3 length is 12 residues. Germline CDR1 and CDR2: MDHEN and SYDVKM. V lost 8 bases and J 4 bases, leaving 12 bases between the germline ends. The whole variable domain, remainder taken from reference TRBV28 and TRBJ2-7, is DVKVTQSSRYLVKRTGEKVFLECVQDMDHENMFWYRQDPGLGLRLIYFSYDVKMKEKGDIPEGYSVSREKKERFSLILESASTNQTSMYLCASGPTDYEQYFGPGTRLTVT.

This clonotype has a count of ten or more. Here the CDR3 reads CASSSRDSFYEQYF. CDR3 in DNA: TGTGCCAGCAGCTCACGGGACAGCTTCTACGAGCAGTACTTC. V usage is TRBV7-9 and J usage is TRBJ2-7, with 7 bases matching TRBD1. Germline-derived CDR1 and CDR2 are SEHNR and FQNEAQ (reference sequence). With 4 bases clipped from V and 3 bases from J, the junction kept 6 bases outside the gene matches. CDR3 length equals 14 residues.

This clonotype was seen repeatedly, ten times or more. The gene calls are TRBV7-9 and TRBJ2-2; the D gene is possibly TRBD2 (5 bases). Trimming took 5 bases from V and 5 from J, leaving 21 bases between them. The CDR3 length is 17 residues. Germline CDR1 reads SEHNR; CDR2 reads FQNEAQ (reference sequence). The CDR3 sequence is CASSPSRSSGVTGELFF. DNA of the CDR3: TGTGCCAGCAGCCCTTCCCGTTCCTCCGGGGTAACCGGGGAGCTGTTTTTT.

This clonotype was counted at least ten times. The chain couples TRBV6-6 to TRBJ1-2; D call uncertain. CDR3 length equals 15 residues. Trimming stripped 5 bases from V and 1 base from J, with 14 bases between. The V gene's germline CDR1 is MNHNY and CDR2 SVGAGI (reference sequence). The CDR3 spells CASSEDRQINYGYTF. The CDR3 nucleotides are TGTGCCAGCAGTGAAGACCGGCAAATTAACTATGGCTACACCTTC.

This clonotype was counted many times. This chain connects TRBV5-1 to TRBJ2-7; D possibly matches TRBD1 or TRBD2 (5 bases each). Per germline, CDR1 SGHRS and CDR2 YFSETQ. Trimming removed 1 base from V and 4 bases from J, with 15 bases in between. The CDR3 is 15 residues long. The CDR3 coding sequence is TGCGCCAGCAGCTTGAAGAAGGGACCTTTTTACGAGCAGTACTTC. As protein: CASSLKKGPFYEQYF. Full variable domain (rest looked up from reference TRBV5-1 and TRBJ2-7): KAGVTQTPRYLIKTRGQQVTLSCSPISGHRSVSWYQQTPGQGLQFLFEYFSETQRNKGNFPGRFSGRQFSNSRSEMNVSTLELGDSALYLCASSLKKGPFYEQYFGPGTRLTVT.

This clonotype was observed many times. This chain links TRBV20-1 with TRBJ2-7, with D unclear. CDR1 and CDR2 (germline): DFQATT, SNEGSKA (reference sequence). The ends were cut back, 4 bases at V and 1 base at J, with 5 bases in the middle. The CDR3 length is 11 residues. The CDR3 bases are TGCAGTGCTACTCTTTCCTACGAGCAGTACTTC. This translates into CSATLSYEQYF.

This clonotype has a count of ten or more. The chain recombines TRBV6-2 or TRBV6-3 with TRBJ2-2; D call uncertain. The V gene lost 9 bases and the J gene lost 3 bases, with 20 bases spanning the gap. Germline V CDR1 and CDR2: MNHEY, SVGEGT. This CDR3 region has 16 residues. CDR3 nucleotides: TGTGCCAGGAGAAAGTTCAAGATTATCTACACCGGGGAGCTGTTTTTT. Translating it yields CARRKFKIIYTGELFF.

This clonotype has a handful of counts. The chain carries TRBV6-2 or TRBV6-3 and TRBJ2-2; 9 bases agree with TRBD1. V dropped 3 bases and J dropped 7; count of bases not matched to a gene: 18. Per germline, CDR1 MNHEY and CDR2 SVGEGT. The CDR3 has 19 residues. The CDR3 protein is CASSYRQGDSPGGYGELFF. The CDR3 DNA reads TGTGCCAGCAGTTATAGACAGGGGGACTCCCCAGGGGGCTACGGGGAGCTGTTTTTT.

The sample holds a few counts of this clonotype. One base away lies a much larger clone, so this may be a sequencing read error. V usage is TRBV4-2 and J usage is TRBJ1-1, with D perhaps matching TRBD1 (6 bases). The CDR3 runs to 15 residues. Germline loops: CDR1 LGHNA, CDR2 YNFKEQ. In nucleotides, the CDR3 is TGTGCCGGCAGCCAGCCGGGACACAAGGGCGCTGAAGCTTTCTTT. Its protein is CAGSQPGHKGAEAFF.

The chain has TRBV6-2 or TRBV6-3 and TRBJ2-7; D ambiguous. CDR1 is MNHEY, CDR2 SVGEGT, per germline. The CDR3 extends over 14 amino acids. The V end lost 8 bases, the J end lost 1 base, and 15 bases lay between the germline ends. This CDR3 is CASGTPVRSYEQYF. CDR3 nucleotide sequence: TGTGCCAGCGGTACCCCTGTGCGGTCCTACGAGCAGTACTTC.

The V call is TRBV11-1, the J call TRBJ1-2; no reliable D call. Germline V lookup: CDR1 SGHAT, CDR2 FQDESV (reference sequence). V lost 1 base, J lost 3 bases, and 6 bases lay in between. This CDR3 has 13 residues. CDR3 bases: TGTGCCAGCAGCTTAGGCGTCTACTATGGCTACACCTTC. Protein sequence: CASSLGVYYGYTF.

This clonotype was seen only a few times. An end of the junction does not agree with germline; a read error may underlie this. The rearrangement joins TRBV9 to TRBJ1-1; weak D call: TRBD1 (6 bases). CDR3 length: 14 residues. Germline lookup yields CDR1 SGDLS and CDR2 YYNGEE. The CDR3 loop reads CAGSTPPTGGRAFF. DNA for the CDR3: TGTGCCGGCAGCACGCCACCTACGGGGGGCAGAGCTTTCTTT.

Turning to this clonotype: A single base separates this from a much larger clone, so it may be a read error. The CDR3 DNA follows: TGTGCCACCAGTGACCCCCCCCCAGGGCCCACCTACGAGCAGCACTTC. Translating it yields CATSDPPPGPTYEQHF. V and J are TRBV24-1 and TRBJ2-7; D might be TRBD1 (5 bases). Per the germline V gene, CDR1 is KGHDR and CDR2 is SFDVKD. This CDR3 has 16 amino acids.

This clonotype was picked up many times. The rearrangement uses TRBV7-3 and TRBJ2-1; 7 positions agree with TRBD1. This CDR3 contains 15 residues. The germline CDR1 and CDR2 sequences are SGHTA and FQGTGA. J gave up 10 bases and V 5 bases, and 14 bases lay outside the gene matches. For the CDR3, the DNA is TGTGCCAGCAGCACACAAAGCCTCCAGGGGGTCGAGCAGTTCTTC. Protein: CASSTQSLQGVEQFF.

Comment on this clonotype: A much larger clone lies one base from this, so it may be a read error. This CDR3 is missing its conserved last phenylalanine or tryptophan, likely due to a read error. The J gene is TRBJ2-1, the V gene TRBV7-2, with D possibly matching TRBD2 (6 bases). Germline CDR1 and CDR2: SGHTA and FQGNSA. This CDR3 is built from 15 residues. The V end was cut by 1 base, the J end by 7 bases, with 14 bases between. The CDR3 sequence is CASSLGLGRGNEQFS. In DNA, the CDR3 is TGTGCCAGCAGCTTAGGACTAGGGCGTGGGAATGAGCAGTTCTCC.

This clonotype occurred many times. J is TRBJ2-7 and V is TRBV5-6, with D unresolved. V dropped 4 bases and J dropped 4 bases, with 15 bases sitting between them. This CDR3 has 14 amino acids. Per germline, CDR1 SGHDT and CDR2 YYEEEE. CDR3 region: CASSAGSSLYEQYF. DNA for the CDR3: TGTGCCAGCAGCGCCGGGTCTAGTCTATACGAGCAGTACTTC.

There are many counts of this clonotype. This rearrangement joins TRBV12-3 or TRBV12-4 to TRBJ2-1; TRBD2 matches 8 bases. V trimming: 6 bases; J trimming: 12 bases; junction bases outside the gene matches: 4. The CDR3 spans 11 residues. CDR3 sequence reads: CASRGLARQFF. DNA for the CDR3: TGTGCCAGCAGAGGACTAGCACGGCAGTTCTTC.

Ten or more counts support this clonotype. V gene TRBV20-1 combines with J gene TRBJ1-1; no definite D call. Per the germline V gene, CDR1 is DFQATT and CDR2 is SNEGSKA (reference sequence). This CDR3 has 11 amino acids. V was trimmed by 3 bases and J by 6 bases, leaving 8 bases between them. The CDR3 coding sequence is TGCAGTGCTAGTAAGGTTGCTGAAGCTTTCTTT. Its protein product is CSASKVAEAFF.

In the case of this clonotype: The CDR3 end shows no conserved phenylalanine or tryptophan, and so a read error is likely. V gene TRBV24-1 combines with J gene TRBJ2-7; tentatively, D is TRBD1 or TRBD2 (5 bases each). The CDR3 spans 12 residues. Looked up from germline, CDR1 is KGHDR and CDR2 is SFDVKD. Trimming took off 5 bases at V and 6 bases at J, with 10 bases between the two ends. The CDR3 loop is CATSARGGEQYL. The CDR3 DNA reads TGTGCCACCAGTGCTCGGGGCGGCGAGCAGTACCTC.

This clonotype was counted ten times or more. The chain links TRBV14 to TRBJ2-1, with 10 bases fitting TRBD2. Germline V gene data show CDR1 as SGHDN and CDR2 as FVKESK. Germline trimming cut 5 bases from V and 0 bases from J; bases unmatched to any gene: 4. This CDR3 region has 16 residues. The chain's CDR3 is CASSSLAGVSYNEQFF. In nucleotides, the CDR3 is TGTGCCAGCAGCAGCCTAGCGGGAGTCTCCTACAATGAGCAGTTCTTC.

This clonotype was detected ten times or more. The V gene is TRBV18, the J gene TRBJ1-1; D gene uncertain. Germline CDR1 and CDR2: KGHSH and LQKENI. Between the trimmed V and J ends, which lost 6 bases and 3 bases, there was a span of 8 bases. The CDR3 runs to 12 residues. The CDR3 loop is CASSPRDTEAFF. CDR3 in DNA: TGTGCCAGCTCCCCTCGGGACACTGAAGCTTTCTTT.